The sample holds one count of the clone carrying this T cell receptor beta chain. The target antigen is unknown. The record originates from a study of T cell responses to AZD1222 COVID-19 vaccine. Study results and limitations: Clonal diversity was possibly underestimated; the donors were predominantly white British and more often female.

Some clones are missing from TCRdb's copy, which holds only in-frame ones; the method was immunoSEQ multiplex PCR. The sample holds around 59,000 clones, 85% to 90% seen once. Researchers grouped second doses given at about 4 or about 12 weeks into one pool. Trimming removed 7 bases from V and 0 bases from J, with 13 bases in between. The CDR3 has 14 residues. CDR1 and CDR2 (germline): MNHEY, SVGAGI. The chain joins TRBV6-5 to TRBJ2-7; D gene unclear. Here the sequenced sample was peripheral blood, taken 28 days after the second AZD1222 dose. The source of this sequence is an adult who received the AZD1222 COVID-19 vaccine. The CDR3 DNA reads TGTGCCAGCAAGCTTGGACCGAGCTCCTACGAGCAGTACTTC. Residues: CASKLGPSSYEQYF.